These 10 T cell receptor beta chains share one sample of origin, sequenced in a study of blood T cell repertoires in COVID-19. Method: immunoSEQ multiplex PCR; TCRdb's copy keeps in-frame clones and lacks some. The sample lists 250,000 to 300,000 clones; 75% to 90% were seen once. The source material was PBMCs or T cells enriched from blood (not recorded which). The receptors stem from a man between 40 and 49 years old who had recovered from COVID-19.

This chain connects TRBV5-1 to TRBJ2-3; TRBD2 agrees at 7 bases. Germline values: CDR1 SGHRS, CDR2 YFSETQ. V lost 2 bases and J lost 4; bases outside the gene matches: 7. This CDR3 is built from 15 residues. CDR3 nucleotide sequence: TGCGCCAGCAGCTTAAGTCCTGGGAGGGCAGATACGCAGTATTTT. This translates into CASSLSPGRADTQYF.

V and J are TRBV3-1 (or the pseudogene TRBV3-2) and TRBJ2-7; 7 nucleotides agree with TRBD2. Germline assignment: CDR1 LGHDT and CDR2 YNNKEL (reference sequence). J was trimmed by 2 bases and V by 0 bases; bases with no gene match: 4. The CDR3 extends over 15 amino acids. The DNA of the CDR3 is TGTGCCAGCAGCCAAGATACCAGCGGGGCCTACGAGCAGTACTTC. Translating gives CASSQDTSGAYEQYF.

The gene calls are TRBV5-6 and TRBJ2-7; 9 positions match TRBD1. The V gene end was trimmed by 1 base and the J gene end by 4 bases; junction bases not matched to a gene: 9. Germline CDR1 and CDR2: SGHDT and YYEEEE. The CDR3 consists of 16 residues. Written as DNA, the CDR3 is TGTGCCAGCAGCTTGACACCGGGACAGGGAAAATACGAGCAGTACTTC. This gives the protein CASSLTPGQGKYEQYF.

In its sample, this clone was seen once. This sample includes further DNA sequences coding for the same CDR3. The chain is built from TRBV19 and TRBJ2-1, with D unresolved. The CDR3 spans 13 residues. Germline V lookup: CDR1 LNHDA, CDR2 SQIVND (reference sequence). Trimming shortened V by 3 bases and J by 4 bases, and 7 bases separated the two germline ends. The chain's CDR3 is CASSIPQYNEQFF. CDR3 in DNA: TGTGCCAGTAGTATCCCACAATACAATGAGCAGTTCTTC.

This chain uses TRBV7-2 with TRBJ1-4, with a weak D call TRBD1 (6 bases). Germline CDR1 reads SGHTA; CDR2 reads FQGNSA. The CDR3 covers 16 residues. V was cut by 1 base and J by 8 bases, with 17 bases left in between. The CDR3 DNA reads TGTGCCAGCAGCTTAGGGAGGTTGTCAGGGGTCGAAAAACTGTTTTTT. Residues: CASSLGRLSGVEKLFF.

In this sample, this clone turned up once. The chain is built from TRBV7-2 and TRBJ1-1; 7 bases are shared with TRBD1. The CDR3 totals 15 residues. Germline values: CDR1 SGHTA, CDR2 FQGNSA. The J segment lost 4 bases and the V segment lost 3 bases, leaving 8 bases of the junction unmatched. The CDR3 DNA is TGTGCCAGCAGCTTGCTACAGGGGAAGAGCACTGAAGCTTTCTTT. Translated: CASSLLQGKSTEAFF.

This chain links TRBV7-9 with TRBJ1-2, with unresolved D. This CDR3 has 12 amino acids. Germline loops: CDR1 SEHNR, CDR2 FQNEAQ (reference sequence). The germline V and J ends were trimmed by 3 bases and 7 bases, with 9 bases remaining between them. The DNA of the CDR3 is TGTGCCAGCAGCTTCAGAGGAGGTGGCTACACCTTC. Amino acid sequence: CASSFRGGGYTF.

The DNA for the CDR3 is TGTGCCAGCAGTCAGGGCCCGAATGCCTACGAGCAGTACTTC. Translated: CASSQGPNAYEQYF. This rearrangement joins TRBV28 to TRBJ2-7; a possible D gene is TRBD1 (5 bases). Germline V gives CDR1 MDHEN, CDR2 SYDVKM. Deletions cut 5 bases from V and 2 bases from J, with 13 bases between. The CDR3 sequence is 14 residues long.

This chain links TRBV28 with TRBJ2-7; TRBD2 might be the D (6 bases). There are 17 residues in the CDR3. Germline CDR1 MDHEN, CDR2 SYDVKM. The germline V and J ends were trimmed by 3 bases and 1 base, with 19 bases remaining between them. CDR3 loop: CASSLSRRADRSYEQYF. CDR3 nucleotide sequence: TGTGCCAGCAGTTTGAGTCGGAGGGCCGACCGATCCTACGAGCAGTACTTC.

The V call is TRBV7-8, the J call TRBJ2-7; 11 nucleotides agree with TRBD2. The V segment lost 5 bases and the J segment 2 bases; nucleotides outside the gene matches: 5. Germline V gene data show CDR1 as SGHVS and CDR2 as FQNEAQ. The CDR3 runs to 15 residues. The chain's CDR3 is CASSRLAGSTYEQYF. The DNA of the CDR3 is TGTGCCAGCAGCCGACTAGCGGGGAGTACCTACGAGCAGTACTTC.